This paragraph reports one T cell receptor (beta chain). The sample is drawn from a study of CD8+ T cells in alopecia areata. Treatment denoted: oral pan-JAK inhibitor, 5-10 mg twice daily. Losses at the gene ends were 5 bases for V and 3 bases for J; bases not matched to a gene: 4. This CDR3 is 15 amino acids long. Looked up from germline, CDR1 is LGHNA and CDR2 is YSLEER. Extracted RNA was reverse transcribed into cDNA, the sequencing template. Sequencing used immunoSEQ multiplex PCR; TCRdb keeps in-frame clones, though not all of them. The sample comprises approximately 42,000 clones, about two thirds of which are singletons, and about a fifth rests with the top ten.

Specimen: CD8+ T cells sorted from blood, collected at week 4, from a patient treated with tofacitinib. The chain joins TRBV4-3 to TRBJ2-1, with 10 nucleotides matching TRBD1. The receptor's source is a human donor with alopecia areata. The CDR3, as DNA: TGCGCCAGCAGCTCCGGGACAGGGGACTACAATGAGCAGTTCTTC. Its translation: CASSSGTGDYNEQFF.